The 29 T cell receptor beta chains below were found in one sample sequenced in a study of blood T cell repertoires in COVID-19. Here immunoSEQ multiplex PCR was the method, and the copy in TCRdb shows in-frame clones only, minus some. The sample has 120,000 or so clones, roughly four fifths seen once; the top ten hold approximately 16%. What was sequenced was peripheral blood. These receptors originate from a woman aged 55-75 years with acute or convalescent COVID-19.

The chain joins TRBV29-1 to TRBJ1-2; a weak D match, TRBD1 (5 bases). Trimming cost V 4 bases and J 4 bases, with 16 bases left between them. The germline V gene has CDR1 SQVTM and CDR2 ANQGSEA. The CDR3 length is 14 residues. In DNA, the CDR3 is TGCAGCGTTGGGGCGGGACGCACCTTCTATGGCTACACCTTC. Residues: CSVGAGRTFYGYTF. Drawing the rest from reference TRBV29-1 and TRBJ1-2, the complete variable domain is SAVISQKPSRDICQRGTSLTIQCQVDSQVTMMFWYRQQPGQSLTLIATANQGSEATYESGFVIDKFPISRPNLTFSTLTVSNMSPEDSSIYLCSVGAGRTFYGYTFGSGTRLTVV.

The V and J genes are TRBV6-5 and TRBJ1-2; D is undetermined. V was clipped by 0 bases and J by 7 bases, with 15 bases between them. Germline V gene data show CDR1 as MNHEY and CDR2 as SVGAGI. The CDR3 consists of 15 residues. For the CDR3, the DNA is TGTGCCAGCAGTTACTCGGGCCGGGGAGGTGGTGGCTACACCTTC. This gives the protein CASSYSGRGGGGYTF.

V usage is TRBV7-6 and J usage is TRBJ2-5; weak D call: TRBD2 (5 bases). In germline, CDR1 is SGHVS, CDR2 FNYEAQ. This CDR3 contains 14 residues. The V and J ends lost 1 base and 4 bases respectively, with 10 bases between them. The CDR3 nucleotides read TGTGCCAGCAGCTTAGATGAGGGTGGAGAGACCCAGTACTTC. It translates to CASSLDEGGETQYF.

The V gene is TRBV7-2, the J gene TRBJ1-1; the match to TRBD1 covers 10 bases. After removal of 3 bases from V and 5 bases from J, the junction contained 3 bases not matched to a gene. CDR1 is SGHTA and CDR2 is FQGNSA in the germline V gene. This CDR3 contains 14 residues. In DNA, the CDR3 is TGTGCCAGCAGCTTCTGGGACAGGGGAACTGAAGCTTTCTTT. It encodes CASSFWDRGTEAFF.

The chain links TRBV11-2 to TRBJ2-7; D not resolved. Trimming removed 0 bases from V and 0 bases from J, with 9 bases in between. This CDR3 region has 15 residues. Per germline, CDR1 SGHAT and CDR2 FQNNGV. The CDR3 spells CASSLEASPSYEQYF. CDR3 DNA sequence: TGTGCCAGCAGCTTAGAGGCTAGTCCCTCCTACGAGCAGTACTTC.

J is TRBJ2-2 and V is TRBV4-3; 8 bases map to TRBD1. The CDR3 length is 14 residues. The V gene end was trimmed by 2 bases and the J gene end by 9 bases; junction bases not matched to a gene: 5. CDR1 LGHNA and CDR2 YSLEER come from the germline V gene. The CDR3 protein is CASSQLRQGWELFF. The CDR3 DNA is TGCGCCAGCAGCCAACTAAGACAGGGGTGGGAGCTGTTTTTT.

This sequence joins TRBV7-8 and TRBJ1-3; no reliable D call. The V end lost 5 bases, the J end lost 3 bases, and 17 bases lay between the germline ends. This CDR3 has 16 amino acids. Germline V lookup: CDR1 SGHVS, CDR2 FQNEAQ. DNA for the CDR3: TGTGCCAGCAGCGATCCGTGGGAGAATGGTGGAAACACCATATATTTT. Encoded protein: CASSDPWENGGNTIYF.

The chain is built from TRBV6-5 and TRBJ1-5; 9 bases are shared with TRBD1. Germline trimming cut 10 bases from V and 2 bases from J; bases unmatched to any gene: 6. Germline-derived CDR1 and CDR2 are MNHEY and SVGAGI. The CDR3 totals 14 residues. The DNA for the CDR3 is TGTGCCACAAGAGGGGACAGGGGCAATCAGCCCCAGCATTTT. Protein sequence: CATRGDRGNQPQHF.

The CDR3 nucleotides are TGTGCCAGCAGCTTAGAGGCGGGGGCCGGAGAAGCTTTCTTT. This codes for CASSLEAGAGEAFF. This chain uses TRBV7-9 with TRBJ1-1, with D possibly TRBD1 on 6 matching bases. Deletions cut 1 base from V and 8 bases from J, with 14 bases between. Germline V lookup: CDR1 SEHNR, CDR2 FQNEAQ (reference sequence). CDR3 length equals 14 residues. Looking up the rest from reference TRBV7-9 and TRBJ1-1 gives the full variable domain: DTGVSQNPRHKITKRGQNVTFRCDPISEHNRLYWYRQTLGQGPEFLTYFQNEAQLEKSRLLSDRFSAERPKGSFSTLEIQRTEQGDSAMYLCASSLEAGAGEAFFGQGTRLTVV.

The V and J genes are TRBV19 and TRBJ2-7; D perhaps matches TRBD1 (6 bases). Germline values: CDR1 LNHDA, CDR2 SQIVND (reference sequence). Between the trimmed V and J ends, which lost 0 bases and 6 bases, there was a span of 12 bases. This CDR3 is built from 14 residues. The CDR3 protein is CASSIEQGSGEQYF. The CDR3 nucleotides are TGTGCCAGTAGTATAGAACAGGGCAGTGGCGAGCAGTACTTC.

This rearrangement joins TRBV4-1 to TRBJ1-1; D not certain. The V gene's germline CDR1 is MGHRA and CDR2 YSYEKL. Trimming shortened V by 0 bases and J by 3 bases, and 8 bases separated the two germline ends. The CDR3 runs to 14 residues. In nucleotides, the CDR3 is TGCGCCAGCAGCCAAGAGGAGAGCTACACTGAAGCTTTCTTT. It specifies CASSQEESYTEAFF.

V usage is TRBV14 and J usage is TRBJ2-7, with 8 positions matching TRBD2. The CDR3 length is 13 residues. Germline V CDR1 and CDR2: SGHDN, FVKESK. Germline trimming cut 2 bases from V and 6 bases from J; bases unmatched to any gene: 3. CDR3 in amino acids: CASSQLGLVEQYF. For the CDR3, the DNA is TGTGCCAGCAGCCAATTGGGACTAGTCGAGCAGTACTTC.

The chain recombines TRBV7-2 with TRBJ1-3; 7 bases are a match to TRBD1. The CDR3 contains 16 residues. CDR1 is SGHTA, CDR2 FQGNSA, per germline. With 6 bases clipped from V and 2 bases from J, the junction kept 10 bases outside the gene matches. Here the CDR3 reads CASRKEGAFAGNTIYF. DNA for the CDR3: TGTGCCAGCAGAAAAGAGGGGGCCTTCGCTGGAAACACCATATATTTT.

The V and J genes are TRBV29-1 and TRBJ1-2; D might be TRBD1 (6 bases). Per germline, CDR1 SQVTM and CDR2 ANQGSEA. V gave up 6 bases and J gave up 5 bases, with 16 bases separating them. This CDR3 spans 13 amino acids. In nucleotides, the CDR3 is TGCAGCGTGGAATTAGACAGGCTTTATGGCTACACCTTC. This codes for CSVELDRLYGYTF.

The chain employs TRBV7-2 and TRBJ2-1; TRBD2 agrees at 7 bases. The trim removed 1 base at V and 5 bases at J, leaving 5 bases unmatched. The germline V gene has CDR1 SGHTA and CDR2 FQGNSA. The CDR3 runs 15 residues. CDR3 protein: CASSLELAENNEQFF. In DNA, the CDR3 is TGTGCCAGCAGCTTAGAGCTAGCGGAGAACAATGAGCAGTTCTTC.

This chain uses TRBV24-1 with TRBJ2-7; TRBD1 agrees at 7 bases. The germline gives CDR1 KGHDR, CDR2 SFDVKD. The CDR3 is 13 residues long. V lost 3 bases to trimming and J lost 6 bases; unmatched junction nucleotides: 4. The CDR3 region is CATSDAGGAEQYF. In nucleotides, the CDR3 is TGTGCCACCAGTGATGCAGGGGGAGCCGAGCAGTACTTC.

CDR3 in DNA: TGTGCCAGCAGTGGAGGGGCCTCCTATAATTCACCCCTCCACTTT. It codes for CASSGGASYNSPLHF. This chain connects TRBV28 to TRBJ1-6; a possible D gene is TRBD1 (5 bases). Trimming removed 5 bases from V and 0 bases from J, with 8 bases in between. Germline CDR1 and CDR2: MDHEN and SYDVKM. This CDR3 is built from 15 residues.

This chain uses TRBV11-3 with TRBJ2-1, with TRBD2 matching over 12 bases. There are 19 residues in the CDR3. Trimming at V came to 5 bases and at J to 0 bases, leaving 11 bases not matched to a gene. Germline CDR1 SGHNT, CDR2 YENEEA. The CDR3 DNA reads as TGTGCCAGCAGCCCCTGGACTAGCGGGGACCTCCCCTCCTACAATGAGCAGTTCTTC. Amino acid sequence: CASSPWTSGDLPSYNEQFF.

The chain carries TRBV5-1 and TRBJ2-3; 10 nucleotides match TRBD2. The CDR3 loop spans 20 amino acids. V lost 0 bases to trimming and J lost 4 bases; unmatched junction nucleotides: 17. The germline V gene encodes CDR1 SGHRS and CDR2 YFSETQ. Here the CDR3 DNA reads TGCGCCAGCAGCTTGGCCAGGGCTAGCGGGGGACTGGCAGGAGCAGATACGCAGTATTTT. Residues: CASSLARASGGLAGADTQYF.

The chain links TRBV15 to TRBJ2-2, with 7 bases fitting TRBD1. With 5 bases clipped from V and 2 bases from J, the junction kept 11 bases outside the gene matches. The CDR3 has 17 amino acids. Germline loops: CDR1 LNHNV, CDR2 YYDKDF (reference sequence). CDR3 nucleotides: TGTGCCACCAGCGGTCGACCGGGACAGCCAAACACCGGGGAGCTGTTTTTT. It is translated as CATSGRPGQPNTGELFF.

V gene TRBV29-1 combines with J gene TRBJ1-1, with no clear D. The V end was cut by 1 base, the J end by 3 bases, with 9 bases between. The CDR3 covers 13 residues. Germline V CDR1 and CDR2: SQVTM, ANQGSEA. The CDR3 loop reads CSVEVRVYTEAFF. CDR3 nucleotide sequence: TGCAGCGTTGAAGTTCGTGTGTACACTGAAGCTTTCTTT.

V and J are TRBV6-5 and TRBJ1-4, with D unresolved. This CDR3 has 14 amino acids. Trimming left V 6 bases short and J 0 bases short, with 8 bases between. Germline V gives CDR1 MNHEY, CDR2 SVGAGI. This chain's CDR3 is CASSPTTTNEKLFF. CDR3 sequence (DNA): TGTGCCAGCAGCCCCACAACAACTAATGAAAAACTGTTTTTT.

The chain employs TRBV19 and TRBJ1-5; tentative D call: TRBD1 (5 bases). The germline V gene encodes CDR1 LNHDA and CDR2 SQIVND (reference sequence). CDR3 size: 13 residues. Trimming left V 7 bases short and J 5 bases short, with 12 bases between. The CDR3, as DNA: TGTGCCAGTAAGCGGGGGGGGTATCAGCCCCAGCATTTT. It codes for CASKRGGYQPQHF.

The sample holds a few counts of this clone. Written as DNA, the CDR3 is TGTGCCAGCAGCTTATCTGGGGCCCAGCCCCAGCATTTT. Its protein product is CASSLSGAQPQHF. V is TRBV5-5 and J is TRBJ1-5; possibly TRBD1 for D (5 bases). The CDR3 contains 13 residues. Germline CDR1 is SGHKS and CDR2 is YYEKEE (reference sequence). Deletions cut 2 bases from V and 7 bases from J, with 10 bases between.

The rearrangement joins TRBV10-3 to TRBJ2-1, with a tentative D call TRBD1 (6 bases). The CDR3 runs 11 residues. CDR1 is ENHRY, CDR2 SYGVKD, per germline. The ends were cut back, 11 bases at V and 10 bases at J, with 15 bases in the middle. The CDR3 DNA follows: TGTGCCTCCGGGGACGGGACAGAGCAGTTCTTC. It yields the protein CASGDGTEQFF.

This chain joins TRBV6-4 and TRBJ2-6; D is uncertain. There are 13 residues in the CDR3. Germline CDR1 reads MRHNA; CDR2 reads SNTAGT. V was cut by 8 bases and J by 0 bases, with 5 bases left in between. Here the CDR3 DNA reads TGTGCCAGCCGAGGCTCTGGGGCCAACGTCCTGACTTTC. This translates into CASRGSGANVLTF.

CDR3 in DNA: TGTGCCAGTAGTATGGTAGCGGTGAACACCGGGGAGCTGTTTTTT. Translating gives CASSMVAVNTGELFF. The V and J genes are TRBV19 and TRBJ2-2; the D gene is possibly TRBD2 (6 bases). This CDR3 contains 15 residues. V gave up 3 bases and J gave up 1 base, with 9 bases separating them. Germline CDR1 and CDR2: LNHDA and SQIVND (reference sequence). The complete variable domain, with remaining parts taken from reference TRBV19 and TRBJ2-2, reads DGGITQSPKYLFRKEGQNVTLSCEQNLNHDAMYWYRQDPGQGLRLIYYSQIVNDFQKGDIAEGYSVSREKKESFPLTVTSAQKNPTAFYLCASSMVAVNTGELFFGEGSRLTVL.

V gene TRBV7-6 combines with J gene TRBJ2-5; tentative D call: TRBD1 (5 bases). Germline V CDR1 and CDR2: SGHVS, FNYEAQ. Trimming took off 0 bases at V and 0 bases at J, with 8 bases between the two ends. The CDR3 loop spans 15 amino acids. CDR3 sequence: CASSLAGADQETQYF. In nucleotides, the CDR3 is TGTGCCAGCAGCTTAGCAGGGGCAGACCAAGAGACCCAGTACTTC.

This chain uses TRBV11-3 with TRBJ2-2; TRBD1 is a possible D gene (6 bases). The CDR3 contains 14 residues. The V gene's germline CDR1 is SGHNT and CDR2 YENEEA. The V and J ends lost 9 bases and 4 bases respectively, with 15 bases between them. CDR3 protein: CASGQTGSTGELFF. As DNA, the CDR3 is TGTGCCAGTGGTCAAACAGGGAGCACCGGGGAGCTGTTTTTT.